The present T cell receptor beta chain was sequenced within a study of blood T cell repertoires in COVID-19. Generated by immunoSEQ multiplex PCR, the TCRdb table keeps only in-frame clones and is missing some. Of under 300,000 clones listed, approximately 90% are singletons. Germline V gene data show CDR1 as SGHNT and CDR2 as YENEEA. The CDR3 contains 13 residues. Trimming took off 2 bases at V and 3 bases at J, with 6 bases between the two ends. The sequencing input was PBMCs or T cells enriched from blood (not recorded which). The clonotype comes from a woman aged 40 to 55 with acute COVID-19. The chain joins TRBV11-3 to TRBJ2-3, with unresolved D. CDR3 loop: CASSLQATDTQYF. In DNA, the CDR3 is TGTGCCAGCAGCTTACAGGCTACAGATACGCAGTATTTT.